This TCR beta chain was recorded in a study of blood T cell repertoires in COVID-19. In the study overall: Both acute and convalescent COVID-19 samples were obtained from the United States, Italy and Spain.

Method: immunoSEQ multiplex PCR; TCRdb's copy keeps in-frame clones and lacks some. The table has 140,000 to 150,000 clones, roughly 90% seen once. This CDR3 has 15 amino acids. Germline V CDR1 and CDR2: LNHDA, SQIVND (reference sequence). The rearrangement uses TRBV19 and TRBJ1-5; the D gene is possibly TRBD1 (5 bases). Sequenced material: peripheral blood. This receptor was obtained from a man aged 65 to 79 with acute or convalescent COVID-19. For the CDR3, the DNA is TGTGCTTCCACCCCCGGGGGTAGGAGCAATCAGCCCCAGCATTTT. Its translation is CASTPGGRSNQPQHF.